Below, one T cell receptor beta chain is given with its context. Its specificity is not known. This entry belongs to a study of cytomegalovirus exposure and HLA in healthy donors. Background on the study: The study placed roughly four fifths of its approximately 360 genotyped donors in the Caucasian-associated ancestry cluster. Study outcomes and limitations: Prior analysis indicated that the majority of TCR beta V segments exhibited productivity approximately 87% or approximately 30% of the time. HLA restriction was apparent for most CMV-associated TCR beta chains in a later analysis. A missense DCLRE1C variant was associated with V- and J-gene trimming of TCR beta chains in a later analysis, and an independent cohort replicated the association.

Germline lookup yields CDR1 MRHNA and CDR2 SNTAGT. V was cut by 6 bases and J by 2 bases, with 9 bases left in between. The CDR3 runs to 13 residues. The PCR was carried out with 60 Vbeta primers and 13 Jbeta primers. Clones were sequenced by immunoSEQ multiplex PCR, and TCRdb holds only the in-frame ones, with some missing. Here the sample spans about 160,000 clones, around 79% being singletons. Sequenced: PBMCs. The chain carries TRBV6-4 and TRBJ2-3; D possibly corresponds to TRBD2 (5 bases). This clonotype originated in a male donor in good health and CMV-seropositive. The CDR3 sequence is CASSPRVTDTQYF. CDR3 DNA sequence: TGTGCCAGCAGCCCGAGGGTCACAGATACGCAGTATTTT.